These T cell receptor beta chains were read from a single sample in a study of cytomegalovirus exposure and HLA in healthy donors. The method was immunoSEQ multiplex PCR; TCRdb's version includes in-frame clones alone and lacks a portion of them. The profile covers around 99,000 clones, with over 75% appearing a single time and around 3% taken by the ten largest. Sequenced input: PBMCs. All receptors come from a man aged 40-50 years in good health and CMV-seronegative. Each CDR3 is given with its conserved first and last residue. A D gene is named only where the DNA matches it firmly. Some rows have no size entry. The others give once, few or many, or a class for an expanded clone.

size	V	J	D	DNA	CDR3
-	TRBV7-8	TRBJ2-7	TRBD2	TGTGCCAGCAGCTTTAGCGCGGGGGGCCCCTACGAGCAGTACTTC	CASSFSAGGPYEQYF
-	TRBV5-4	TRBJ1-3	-	TGTGCCAGCAGCTTGGGACAAGGCCGCTCTGGAAACACCATATATTTT	CASSLGQGRSGNTIYF
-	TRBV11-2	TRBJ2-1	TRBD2	TGTGCCAGCAGCTTAAGGCTTAGCGGGGGGGCCTTATGGAATGAGCAGTTCTTC	CASSLRLSGGALWNEQFF
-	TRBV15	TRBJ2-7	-	TGTGCCACCAGCAGGACCGGGAGCCAGGGGGTCTACGAGCAGTACTTC	CATSRTGSQGVYEQYF
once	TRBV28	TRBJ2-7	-	TGTGCCAGCAGTCCGATCGGACTGGGCTCCTACGAGCAGTACTTC	CASSPIGLGSYEQYF
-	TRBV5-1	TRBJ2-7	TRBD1	TGCGCCAGCAGCTTACCCGGGACAGGGGAGTACGAGCAGTACTTC	CASSLPGTGEYEQYF
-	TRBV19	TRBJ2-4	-	TGTGCCAGTAGTTTTTCGAGAATAGCCAAAAACATTCAGTACTTC	CASSFSRIAKNIQYF
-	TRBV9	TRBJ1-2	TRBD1	TGTGCCAACAGCCTGGGACAGCCCTATGGCTACACCTTC	CANSLGQPYGYTF
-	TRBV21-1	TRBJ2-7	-	TGTGCCAGCAGCAAATTCGGACTCGAACGAAACTCCTACGAGCAGTACTTC	CASSKFGLERNSYEQYF
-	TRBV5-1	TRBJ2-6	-	TGCGCCACCTCCGGGGTTGGGGCCAACGTCCTGACTTTC	CATSGVGANVLTF
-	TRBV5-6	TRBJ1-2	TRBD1	TGTGCCAGCAGACAGGGGGCGCGTGGCTACACCTTC	CASRQGARGYTF
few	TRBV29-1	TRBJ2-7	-	TGCAGCGTAACTCTGTCAGGCCTCGGCGAGCAGTACTTC	CSVTLSGLGEQYF
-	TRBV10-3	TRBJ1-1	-	TGTGCCATCAGTGTGGAGGGATTTTACACTGAAGCTTTCTTT	CAISVEGFYTEAFF
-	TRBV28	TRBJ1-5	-	TGTGCCAGCAGTTACAGGGCCGGCAATCAGCCCCAGCATTTT	CASSYRAGNQPQHF
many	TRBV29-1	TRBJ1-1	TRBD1	TGCAGCGTTGTGAGGGGGCTGAGCACTGAAGCTTTCTTT	CSVVRGLSTEAFF
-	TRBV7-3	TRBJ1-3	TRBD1	TGTGCCAGCAGCTTGGGGCCGACAGGGGCTGGAAACACCATATATTTT	CASSLGPTGAGNTIYF
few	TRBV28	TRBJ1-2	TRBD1	TGTGCCAGCAGGATTTTCCGGGACAGGGGAGGCTACACCTTC	CASRIFRDRGGYTF
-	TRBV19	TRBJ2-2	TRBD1	TGTGCCAGTAGTCCCGGTGACAGGGTGACCGGGGAGCTGTTTTTT	CASSPGDRVTGELFF
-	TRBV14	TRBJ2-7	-	TGTGCCAGCAGCCCAGTCTTAGGGGTACTCTACGAGCAGTACTTC	CASSPVLGVLYEQYF
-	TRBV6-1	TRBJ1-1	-	TGTGCCAGCAGTGAAGCGAGCGGAGTGCAGGCTTTCTTT	CASSEASGVQAFF
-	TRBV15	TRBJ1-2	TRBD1	TGTGCCACCGCCCGGGGACAGGGGGCTAACTATGGCTACACCTTC	CATARGQGANYGYTF
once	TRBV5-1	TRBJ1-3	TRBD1	TGCGCCAGCAGCTTGGGACAGGGAGGAAACACCATATATTTT	CASSLGQGGNTIYF
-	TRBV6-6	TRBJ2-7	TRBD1	TGTGCCAGCAGCCGTGGACAGGGTTATTCCTACGAGCAGTACTTC	CASSRGQGYSYEQYF
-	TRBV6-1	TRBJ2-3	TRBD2	TGTGCCAGCAAAGAGGGGCGGGGGAGCACAGATACGCAGTATTTT	CASKEGRGSTDTQYF
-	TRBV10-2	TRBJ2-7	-	TGCGCCAGCTCTCAGGGAGGGGGCTCCTACGAGCAGTACTTC	CASSQGGGSYEQYF
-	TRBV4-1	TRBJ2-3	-	TGCGCCAGCAGCCATCTGCTATCTCCGCCAGATACGCAGTATTTT	CASSHLLSPPDTQYF
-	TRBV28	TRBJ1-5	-	TGTGCCACAAAAAATCTTCCCGGGAATCAGCCCCAGCATTTT	CATKNLPGNQPQHF
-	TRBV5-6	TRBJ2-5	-	TGTGCCAGCAGGGAACAGGGTTTCGGCGAGACCCAGTACTTC	CASREQGFGETQYF
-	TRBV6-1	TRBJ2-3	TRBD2	TGTGCCATCCGTCGCGGGAGTGGCACAGATACGCAGTATTTT	CAIRRGSGTDTQYF
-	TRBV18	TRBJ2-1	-	TGTGCCAGCTCACAATCACAGGGCAATGAGCAGTTCTTC	CASSQSQGNEQFF
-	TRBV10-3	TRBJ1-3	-	TGTGCCATCATGGGGGGCTCTGGAAACACCATATATTTT	CAIMGGSGNTIYF
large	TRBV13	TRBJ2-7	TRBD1	TGTGCCAGCAGCCCCAAGCAGGGGGCCTACGAGCAGTACTTC	CASSPKQGAYEQYF
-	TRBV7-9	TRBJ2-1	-	TGTGCCAGCAGCTTAGGGTACCCCGGACTACCTATGGGCAATGAGCAGTTCTTC	CASSLGYPGLPMGNEQFF
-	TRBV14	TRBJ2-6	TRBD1	TGTGCCAGTCCGACCCCAGGGGGCTCTATTTCTGGGGCCAACGTTCTGACTTTC	CASPTPGGSISGANVLTF
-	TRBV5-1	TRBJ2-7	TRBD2	TGCGCCAGCAGCATGACTAGCGGGAGAGGTGAGCAGTACTTC	CASSMTSGRGEQYF
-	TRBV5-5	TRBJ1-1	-	TGTGCCAGCAGCTTTTCCGACACTGAAGCTTTCTTT	CASSFSDTEAFF
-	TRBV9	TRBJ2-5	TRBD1	TGTGCCAGCAGCGCCACAGGGGGCTGGGAGACCCAGTACTTC	CASSATGGWETQYF
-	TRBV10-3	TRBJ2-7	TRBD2	TGTGCCATCAGTGGGAGCGTTGGCGGGGGCTCCTACGAGCAGTACTTC	CAISGSVGGGSYEQYF
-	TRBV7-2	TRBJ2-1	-	TGTGCCAGCAGCTTAGTCCTTGAGCAGTTCTTC	CASSLVLEQFF
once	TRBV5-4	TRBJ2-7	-	TGTGCCATCTCACCGAGGAGCTCCTACGAGCAGTACTTC	CAISPRSSYEQYF
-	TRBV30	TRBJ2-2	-	TGTGCCTGGAGTGCCAGGGTTGGCACCGGGGAGCTGTTTTTT	CAWSARVGTGELFF
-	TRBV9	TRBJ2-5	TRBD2	TGTCAAAGCGGGGGGGCCGGGGAGACCCAGTACTTC	CQSGGAGETQYF
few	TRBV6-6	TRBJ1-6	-	TGTGCCAGCAGTTACTCAAATGCGGGTAATTCACCCCTCCACTTT	CASSYSNAGNSPLHF
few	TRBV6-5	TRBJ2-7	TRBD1	TGTGCCAGCAGCCCGGACAGGGGCTTCGAGCAGTACTTC	CASSPDRGFEQYF
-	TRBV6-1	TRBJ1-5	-	TGTGCCAGCAGTGAGGCTAGTTATCAGCCCCAGCATTTT	CASSEASYQPQHF
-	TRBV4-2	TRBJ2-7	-	TGTGCCAGCAGCCAAGATATACAGTACGAGCAGTACTTC	CASSQDIQYEQYF
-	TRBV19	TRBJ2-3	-	TGTGCCAGTAGTCGCCGAGCGGTGGGGAGAGATACGCAGTATTTT	CASSRRAVGRDTQYF
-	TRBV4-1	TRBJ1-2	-	TGCGCCAGCACCGGTGTTGGGCTCGGCTACACCTTC	CASTGVGLGYTF
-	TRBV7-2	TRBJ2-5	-	TGTGCCAGCAGCTTAGTTGTAGGGGTAGAGACCCAGTACTTC	CASSLVVGVETQYF